One sample yielded the 18 T cell receptor beta chains listed below, sequenced in a study of blood T cells in healthy people across ages. With a J-beta primer mix and a sample-barcoded 5' primer, a second PCR ran about 6 to 11 cycles. TCRdb reprocessed the 5' RACE reads via MiXCR and lists one record per CDR3 protein. The sample records over a million distinct CDR3 sequences, almost 60% being singletons. What was sequenced was blood. These receptors were taken from a young man in good health.

The gene calls are TRBV30 and TRBJ2-7, with D possibly being TRBD1 (5 bases). Germline assignment: CDR1 GTSNPN and CDR2 SVGIG (reference sequence). This CDR3 contains 13 residues. The ends were cut back, 0 bases at V and 3 bases at J, with 9 bases in the middle. CDR3 protein: CAWSVRTSYEQYF. In DNA, the CDR3 is TGTGCCTGGAGTGTAAGGACAAGCTACGAGCAGTACTTC.

This clonotype was counted only a few times. V is TRBV5-6 and J is TRBJ2-1; no reliable D call. Germline V gene sequence: CDR1 SGHDT, CDR2 YYEEEE. V dropped 3 bases and J dropped 8 bases, with 15 bases sitting between them. The CDR3 is made up of 14 amino acids. In DNA, the CDR3 is TGTGCCAGCAGCTCCAGGACGGCATATGATGAGCAGTTCTTC. As protein: CASSSRTAYDEQFF. Supplemented by reference TRBV5-6 and TRBJ2-1, the full variable domain reads DAGVTQSPTHLIKTRGQQVTLRCSPKSGHDTVSWYQQALGQGPQFIFQYYEEEERQRGNFPDRFSGHQFPNYSSELNVNALLLGDSALYLCASSSRTAYDEQFFGPGTRLTVL.

In this sample, this clonotype turned up a few times. Germline and junction disagree at one end, which may indicate a read error. As DNA, the CDR3 is TGTGCCAGCAGTGACGGTGGTACGCAGTATTTT. Its protein is CASSDGGTQYF. The rearrangement joins TRBV10-1 to TRBJ2-3; D ambiguous. The germline CDR1 and CDR2 sequences are WNHNN and SYGVQD (reference sequence). CDR3 length equals 11 residues.

The chain uses TRBV7-9 and TRBJ2-1; the D is unclear. V lost 2 bases to trimming and J lost 14 bases, with 16 bases between them. The CDR3 loop spans 13 amino acids. CDR1 is SEHNR and CDR2 is FQNEAQ in the germline V gene (reference sequence). The CDR3 region has the DNA TGTGCCAGCAGCTTAATCGGTATTGTTGTGGAGTTCTTC. Translation: CASSLIGIVVEFF.

This clonotype has a count of ten or more. This chain uses TRBV3-1 with TRBJ2-7; D is uncertain. The CDR3 totals 11 residues. The germline V and J ends were trimmed by 6 bases and 4 bases, with 7 bases remaining between them. The germline gives CDR1 LGHDT, CDR2 YNNKEL (reference sequence). CDR3 sequence (DNA): TGTGCCAGCAGTCAACGATACGAGCAGTACTTC. Translating it yields CASSQRYEQYF.

This clonotype appeared a few times. The genes are TRBV10-2 and TRBJ2-1, with 9 bases matching TRBD1. The CDR3 is 16 residues long. V gave up 9 bases and J gave up 6 bases; unmatched junction bases: 15. Per germline, CDR1 WSHSY and CDR2 SAAADI. The CDR3 loop is CASSTPGTGNINEQFF. CDR3 coding DNA: TGCGCCAGTTCAACCCCCGGGACAGGGAATATCAATGAGCAGTTCTTC.

V usage is TRBV5-6 and J usage is TRBJ1-6, with D unresolved. This CDR3 comprises 15 residues. Germline assignment: CDR1 SGHDT and CDR2 YYEEEE. Between the trimmed V and J ends, which lost 2 bases and 7 bases, there was a span of 13 bases. The CDR3: CASSLEPGPNSPLHF. For the CDR3, the DNA is TGTGCCAGCAGCTTAGAGCCGGGTCCGAATTCACCCCTCCACTTT.

The J gene is TRBJ2-7, the V gene TRBV4-1; no firm D call. The length of the CDR3 is 16 residues. V was cut by 0 bases and J by 7 bases, with 19 bases left in between. CDR1 and CDR2 (germline): MGHRA, YSYEKL. CDR3 loop: CASSQDRSRLLGEQYF. The CDR3 DNA is TGCGCCAGCAGCCAAGATCGTTCCAGGCTTTTGGGGGAGCAGTACTTC.

The chain links TRBV28 to TRBJ2-3; D ambiguous. Germline CDR1 and CDR2: MDHEN and SYDVKM. Trimming removed 6 bases at V and 2 bases at J, with 9 bases between. The CDR3 consists of 13 residues. The CDR3 is CASRSDTTDTQYF. The CDR3 nucleotides read TGTGCCAGCAGATCAGACACCACAGATACGCAGTATTTT.

The gene calls are TRBV29-1 and TRBJ2-1; 8 bases line up with TRBD1. Per the germline V gene, CDR1 is SQVTM and CDR2 is ANQGSEA. Trimming took 2 bases from V and 0 from J; bases not matched to a gene: 3. The CDR3 runs 15 residues. The CDR3 loop reads CSVESTGDSYNEQFF. As DNA, the CDR3 is TGCAGCGTTGAATCGACAGGGGACTCCTACAATGAGCAGTTCTTC.

This chain uses TRBV7-9 with TRBJ1-6, with 8 bases that match TRBD1. The germline V gene encodes CDR1 SEHNR and CDR2 FQNEAQ (reference sequence). CDR3 length equals 14 residues. J was trimmed by 9 bases and V by 5 bases; bases with no gene match: 6. CDR3 protein: CASSPGQAGSPLHF. In nucleotides, the CDR3 is TGTGCCAGCAGCCCGGGACAGGCGGGTTCACCCCTCCACTTT.

The chain uses TRBV5-6 and TRBJ2-1; 9 bases are a match to TRBD1. The germline V gene encodes CDR1 SGHDT and CDR2 YYEEEE. The CDR3 runs to 17 residues. With 4 bases clipped from V and 4 bases from J, the junction kept 12 bases outside the gene matches. The CDR3 loop reads CASSPLWGDRAYNEQFF. In nucleotides, the CDR3 is TGTGCCAGCAGCCCCCTTTGGGGGGACAGGGCGTACAATGAGCAGTTCTTC.

This chain connects TRBV5-1 to TRBJ2-5, with D possibly being TRBD1 (6 bases). This CDR3 is 17 amino acids long. Germline CDR1 is SGHRS and CDR2 is YFSETQ. The V and J ends lost 1 base and 0 bases respectively, with 16 bases between them. CDR3 sequence reads: CASSLFLGEGDQETQYF. The DNA of the CDR3 is TGCGCCAGCAGCTTGTTCCTAGGAGAGGGGGACCAAGAGACCCAGTACTTC.

The V gene is TRBV13, the J gene TRBJ2-5; D may be TRBD2 (5 bases). Germline loops: CDR1 PRHDT, CDR2 FYEKMQ (reference sequence). V was clipped by 2 bases and J by 5 bases, with 9 bases between them. The CDR3 is made up of 13 amino acids. The CDR3 protein is CASSLTRWETQYF. CDR3 nucleotides: TGTGCCAGCAGCTTAACTAGGTGGGAGACCCAGTACTTC.

The chain links TRBV15 to TRBJ2-5; possible D gene TRBD1, 6 bases. The CDR3 contains 15 residues. Trimming left V 1 base short and J 1 base short, with 10 bases between. Germline values: CDR1 LNHNV, CDR2 YYDKDF (reference sequence). CDR3 bases: TGTGCCACCAGCAGAGTAGCCAGGGGCCAAGAGACCCAGTACTTC. Amino acids: CATSRVARGQETQYF.

The V gene is TRBV4-1, the J gene TRBJ2-3; D is ambiguous. In germline, CDR1 is MGHRA, CDR2 YSYEKL. The CDR3 has 14 residues. Trimming removed 1 base from V and 4 bases from J, with 9 bases in between. The CDR3 sequence: CASSQVEGADTQYF. The CDR3, as DNA: TGCGCCAGCAGCCAAGTAGAAGGCGCAGATACGCAGTATTTT.

J is TRBJ2-4 and V is TRBV28, with D tentatively TRBD2 (6 bases). The J call could be wrong; TRBJ2-7 is a better fit for the DNA end. CDR1 is MDHEN, CDR2 SYDVKM, per germline. There are 14 residues in the CDR3. CDR3 sequence: CAILTAGRGSEQYF. The CDR3 nucleotides read TGTGCCATCCTCACCGCGGGGCGAGGAAGCGAGCAGTACTTC.

The rearrangement joins TRBV4-2 to TRBJ2-7; D is uncertain. Germline V gene lookup returns CDR1 LGHNA and CDR2 YNFKEQ. V gave up 0 bases and J gave up 7 bases, with 10 bases separating them. CDR3 size: 13 residues. The CDR3 nucleotides read TGTGCCAGCAGCCAAGAAAATAGGCAGGAGCAGTACTTC. As protein: CASSQENRQEQYF.